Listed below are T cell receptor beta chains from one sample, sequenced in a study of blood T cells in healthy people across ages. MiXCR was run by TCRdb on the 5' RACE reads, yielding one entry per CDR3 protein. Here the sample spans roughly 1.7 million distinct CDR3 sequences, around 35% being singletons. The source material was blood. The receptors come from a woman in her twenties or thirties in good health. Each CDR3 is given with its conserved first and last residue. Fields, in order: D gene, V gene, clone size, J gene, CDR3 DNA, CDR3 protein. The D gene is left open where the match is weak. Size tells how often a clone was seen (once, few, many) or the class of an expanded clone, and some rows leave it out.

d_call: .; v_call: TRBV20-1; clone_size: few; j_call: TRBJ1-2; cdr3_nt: TGCAGTGCTAGCGACCCGGGCGGTTCTGCTTATGGCTACACCTTC; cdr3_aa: CSASDPGGSAYGYTF
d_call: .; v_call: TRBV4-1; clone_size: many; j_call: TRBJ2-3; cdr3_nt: TGCGCCAGCAGCTCAAACCGGGGAGATACGCAGTATTTT; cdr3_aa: CASSSNRGDTQYF
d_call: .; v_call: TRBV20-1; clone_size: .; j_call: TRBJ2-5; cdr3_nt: TGCAGTGCTATCCGCGCAGGGGAGTGGGAGACCCAGTACTTC; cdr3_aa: CSAIRAGEWETQYF
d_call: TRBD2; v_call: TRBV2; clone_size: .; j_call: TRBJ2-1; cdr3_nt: TGTGCCAGCAAAGCGGGGGGGCCCGATGAGCAGTTCTTC; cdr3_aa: CASKAGGPDEQFF
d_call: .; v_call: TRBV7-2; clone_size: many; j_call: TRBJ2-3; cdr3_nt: TGTGCCAGCAGCACGGGACTCCACTTAAGCACAGATACGCAGTATTTT; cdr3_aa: CASSTGLHLSTDTQYF
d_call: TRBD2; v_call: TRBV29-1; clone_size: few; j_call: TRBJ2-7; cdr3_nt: TGCAGCGTTGAATTCGGGACTAGCAGCTCCTACGAGCAGTACTTC; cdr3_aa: CSVEFGTSSSYEQYF
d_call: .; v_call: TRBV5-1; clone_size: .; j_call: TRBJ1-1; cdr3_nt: TGCGCCAGCAGCTTTAGTGGCAGGGGGAACACTGAAGCTTTCTTT; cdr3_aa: CASSFSGRGNTEAFF
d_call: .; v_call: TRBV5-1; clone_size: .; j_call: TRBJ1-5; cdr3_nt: TGCGCCAGCAGCTTAACGACGGACGTGGGGAGCAATCAGCCCCAGCATTTT; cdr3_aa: CASSLTTDVGSNQPQHF
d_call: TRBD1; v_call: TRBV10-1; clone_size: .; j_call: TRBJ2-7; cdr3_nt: TGCGCCAGCAGTCAGGGGGCCCCGGGGCACGAGCAGTACTTC; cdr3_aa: CASSQGAPGHEQYF
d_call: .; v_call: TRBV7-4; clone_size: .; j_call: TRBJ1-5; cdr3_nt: TGTGCCAGCAGCTTAGTTCAGGGTTGTAGCAATCAGCCCCAGCATTTT; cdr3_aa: CASSLVQGCSNQPQHF
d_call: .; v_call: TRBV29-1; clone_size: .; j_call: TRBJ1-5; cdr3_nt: TGCAGCGTTGCAGGGAACTCTCAGCCCCAGCATTTT; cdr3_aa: CSVAGNSQPQHF
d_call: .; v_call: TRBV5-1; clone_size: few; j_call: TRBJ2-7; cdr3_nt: TGCGCCAGCAGCTTGGGCTCCACGGGGGTGCCCTACGAGCAGTACTTC; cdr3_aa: CASSLGSTGVPYEQYF
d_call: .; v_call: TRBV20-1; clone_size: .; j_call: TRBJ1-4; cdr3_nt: TGCAGTGCTAGAGATCCCCTAGCAACTAATGAAAAACTGTTTTTT; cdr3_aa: CSARDPLATNEKLFF
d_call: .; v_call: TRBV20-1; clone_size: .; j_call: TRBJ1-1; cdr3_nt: TGCAGTGCTCAGGGTTTAACTGAAGCTTTCTTT; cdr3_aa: CSAQGLTEAFF
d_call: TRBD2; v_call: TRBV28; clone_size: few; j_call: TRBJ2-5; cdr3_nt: TGTGCCAGCAGTTTCTTGGGACTAGCGGGACACCAAGAGACCCAGTACTTC; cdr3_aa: CASSFLGLAGHQETQYF
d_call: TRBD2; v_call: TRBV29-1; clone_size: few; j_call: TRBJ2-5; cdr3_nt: TGCAGCGTTGAAATAGCGGGAGCCGGGGAGACCCAGTACTTC; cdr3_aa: CSVEIAGAGETQYF